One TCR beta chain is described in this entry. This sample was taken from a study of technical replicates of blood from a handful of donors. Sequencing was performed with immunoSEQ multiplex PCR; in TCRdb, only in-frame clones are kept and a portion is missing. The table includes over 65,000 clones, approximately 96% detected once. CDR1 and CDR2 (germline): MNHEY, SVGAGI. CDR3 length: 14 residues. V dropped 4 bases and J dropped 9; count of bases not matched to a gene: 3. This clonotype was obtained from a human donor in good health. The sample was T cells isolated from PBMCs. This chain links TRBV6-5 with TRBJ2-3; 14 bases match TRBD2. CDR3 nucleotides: TGTGCCAGCAGTTCCGGGACTAGCGGGAGAACGCAGTATTTT. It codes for CASSSGTSGRTQYF.